A selection of T cell receptor beta chains follows, all from one sample in a study of blood T cell repertoires in COVID-19. Generated by immunoSEQ multiplex PCR, the TCRdb table keeps only in-frame clones and is missing some. The repertoire has 150,000 to 200,000 clones, around 90% of them found once; the top ten carry about a sixth. What was sequenced was peripheral blood. The origin of the receptors is a man in his fifties or sixties with active or convalescent COVID-19. Each CDR3 is given without its conserved first and last residue. Fields, in order: J gene, V gene, clone size, CDR3 protein. Clone size is shown for a subset of rows, as once, few, many or a class of expanded clone.

TRBJ1-2	TRBV6-5	.	ASSPTGGNYGYT
TRBJ1-2	TRBV29-1	once	SADWNYGYT
TRBJ2-7	TRBV5-1	.	ASSSGTGPFYEQY
TRBJ1-5	TRBV3-1/TRBV3-2	.	ASSQDASGNQPQH
TRBJ2-5	TRBV6-6	once	ASSEPSGRAETQY
TRBJ2-7	TRBV10-3	.	AIRNGDSPYEQY
TRBJ1-3	TRBV3-1/TRBV3-2	.	ASSPPGYGNTIY
TRBJ1-5	TRBV27	.	ASSAYSSNQPQH
TRBJ1-1	TRBV5-5	.	ASSLEVRATEAF
TRBJ2-2	TRBV5-1	.	ASSLEPGAGELF
TRBJ1-5	TRBV16	.	ASSPGQGRMPQH
TRBJ1-2	TRBV29-1	few	SVEEAPRVVGGYT
TRBJ1-6	TRBV5-1	.	ASSLPGGATTDSPLH
TRBJ1-2	TRBV7-2	few	ASSLGTGPLYGYT
TRBJ1-5	TRBV6-5	.	ASRAPGQGNQPQH
TRBJ1-4	TRBV6-6	once	ATNGGGFNEKLF
TRBJ1-1	TRBV27	.	ATKYSREAF
TRBJ2-7	TRBV6-2/TRBV6-3	.	ASSSRQGGGEQY
TRBJ1-2	TRBV7-2	.	ASSYSTGLYGYT
TRBJ1-2	TRBV19	.	ASSIDEGRLYGYT
TRBJ2-3	TRBV7-6	.	ASSSPTSGGSNTDTQY
TRBJ1-2	TRBV5-4	.	ASSLVTGANYGYT
TRBJ2-1	TRBV9	.	ASSGTGTSGSNEQF
TRBJ2-3	TRBV5-4	.	ASSSRVGLYHTQY
TRBJ1-1	TRBV2	.	ASSTGDRVIGEAF
TRBJ2-7	TRBV6-5	.	ASSYKGSSYEQY
TRBJ2-1	TRBV28	.	ATDGVKPYNEQF
TRBJ2-3	TRBV9	.	ASSVGTSGGASTDTQY
TRBJ2-7	TRBV7-9	.	ASSFGGYPSYEQY
TRBJ1-6	TRBV19	.	ASSMGTANSPLH
TRBJ1-1	TRBV19	.	ASSIWGRKNTEAF